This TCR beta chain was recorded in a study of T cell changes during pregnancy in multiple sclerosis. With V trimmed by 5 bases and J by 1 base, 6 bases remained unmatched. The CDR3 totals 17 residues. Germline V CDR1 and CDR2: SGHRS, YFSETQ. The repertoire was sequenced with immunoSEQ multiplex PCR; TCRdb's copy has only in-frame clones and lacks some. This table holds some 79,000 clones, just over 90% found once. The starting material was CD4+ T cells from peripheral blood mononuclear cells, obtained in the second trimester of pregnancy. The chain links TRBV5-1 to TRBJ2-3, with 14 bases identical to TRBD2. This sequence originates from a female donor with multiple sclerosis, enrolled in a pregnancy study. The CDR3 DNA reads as TGCGCCAGCAGTCCGGGACTAGCGGGGGCTGGCACAGATACGCAGTATTTT. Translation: CASSPGLAGAGTDTQYF.